This T cell receptor (beta chain) was obtained from a study of T-cell memory formation after mild COVID-19 (dated by TCRdb to about 2021). Broadly, across the study: TCR sequence clusters from the two donors were found to be largely donor specific. Two young, previously healthy adult volunteers, one female and one male, were included in the cohort. In a couple of donors, T-cell clones that expanded and contracted after mild COVID-19 were followed by sequencing TCRalpha and TCRbeta repertoires longitudinally.

Sequencing was carried out with an Illumina NovaSeq 6000. TCRalpha and TCRbeta cDNA libraries were constructed by 5'RACE with constant-segment primers, with sample barcodes and unique molecular identifiers being introduced. Trizol reagent was used to extract RNA from every sample. Amplification of the libraries took two PCR steps, and the second step added a second sample barcode plus Illumina TruSeq adapters. Sequencing of the libraries was done on an Illumina NovaSeq, producing 2 x 150 bp paired-end reads. Under the source paper's analysis protocol: The reads were demultiplexed and collapsed into UMI-guided consensus sequences using migec v1.2.7. Using mixcr v2.1.11, UMI consensuses were aligned to TRA and TRB V and J templates and then assembled into clonotypes. A clonotype was counted as expanded or contracted only if both edgeR and NoisET called the change significant, with noise models trained on biological replicates. For edgeR calls, the cutoffs were a false discovery rate-adjusted p below 0.01 and a log2 fold-change threshold of 1. As an exploratory analysis of dynamics, max-normalized trajectories of the 1000 most abundant clonotypes were examined by PCA with hierarchical clustering. The CD4 or CD8 phenotype of responding clones was assigned using the separately sequenced CD4+ and CD8+ repertoires. TCRdb reworked the public reads: Q25 trimming with fastp, MiXCR clone assembly, productive beta chains retained. Each entry is one CDR3 protein sequence, shown with its most common DNA and genes. TCRdb, rather than the study authors, made the V and J calls. The sample includes about 210,000 distinct CDR3 sequences, with 27% observed a single time. The top ten clones comprise roughly an eighth of the sample.

Ficoll-Paque density gradient centrifugation was the method used to isolate PBMCs. Taken from cysteine to phenylalanine, the CDR3 has 16 residues. The only DNA kept is the CDR3, 48 bases in frame from the first base. V gives up 0 bases and J gives up 7 bases, and the segment between their germline ends measures 16 bases. From a lookup of the germline V gene, CDR1 and CDR2 are MNHEY and SVGAGI. Overall study results and their limits: From day 15 to 85, contracting clones showed balanced CD4/CD8 phenotypes, whereas a second wave of clones that expanded from day 15 to 37 leaned towards CD4+. Only two mild cases were covered by the study, and larger cohorts that include severe cases with pre-infection samples were considered necessary. Contracting CD4+ clones were located mainly in the CM and EM memory subsets, whereas CD8+ clones were found to be enriched in EMRA. SARS-CoV-2 specificity of the second-wave clones peaking on day 37 was not confirmed. Some responding clones were detected in pre-infection memory, suggesting pre-existing cross-reactive memory T cells joined the SARS-CoV-2 response.

Concerning this clonotype itself: What this receptor recognizes is not known. No qualities accompany the bases; no much larger clone lies one base away.

The receptor's source is an adult woman who had mild COVID-19 (a few samples of this study predate the infection). The sample titles of this study are shuffled in the database, so cell type and time point are left out; the donor was told from shared clones. Sequenced sample: PBMCs or a T cell subset sorted from them (not recorded which). The chain is assembled from TRBV6-5 and TRBJ2-1, with TRBD2 perhaps the D gene, on 5 matching bases. The nucleotides read TGTGCCAGCAGTTACTCCTGGGCCGTCCCGGGGAATGAGCAGTTCTTC. It translates as CASSYSWAVPGNEQFF.